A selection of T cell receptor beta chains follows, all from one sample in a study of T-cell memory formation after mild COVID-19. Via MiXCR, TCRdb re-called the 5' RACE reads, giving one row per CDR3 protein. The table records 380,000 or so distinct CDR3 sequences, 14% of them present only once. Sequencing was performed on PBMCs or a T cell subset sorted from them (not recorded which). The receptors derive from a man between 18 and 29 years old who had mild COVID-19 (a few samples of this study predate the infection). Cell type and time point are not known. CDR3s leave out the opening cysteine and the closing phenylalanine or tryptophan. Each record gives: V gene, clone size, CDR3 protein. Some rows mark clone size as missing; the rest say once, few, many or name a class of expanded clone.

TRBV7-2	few	ASSLSPGRGGETQY
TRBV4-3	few	ASSQVDSPLH
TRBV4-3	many	ASSLKRDAKNTGELF
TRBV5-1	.	ASSYSGGAGDTQY
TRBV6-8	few	ASRGAERLVSLH
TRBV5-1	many	ASSLPSRTQY
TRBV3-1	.	ASSRVGTLSYEQY
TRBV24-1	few	ATSRAGENTQY
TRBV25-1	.	ASSGTGRQETQY
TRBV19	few	ASMVTGYSNTEAF
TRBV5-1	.	ASSPTVGGNTIY
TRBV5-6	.	ASSLGLAGKITGELF
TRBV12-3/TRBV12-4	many	ASSRPLGGSYSNQPQH